The 9 T cell receptor beta chains listed next were all sequenced from one sample in a study of neurological immune-mediated disorders. Specified time point: technical triplicate 1. TCRdb re-derived calls from the 5' RACE reads in MiXCR, one entry per CDR3 protein. Of 40,000 or so distinct CDR3 sequences in the sample, 8.5% to 14% were seen once. The sample consisted of PBMCs. These receptors were obtained from a man in his 60s with HTLV-1-associated myelopathy (HAM/TSP).

This clonotype was recorded at least ten times. The chain uses TRBV29-1 and TRBJ1-1; 7 positions match TRBD1. The CDR3 covers 12 residues. Unmatched junction bases numbered 6, after V lost 0 bases and J lost 11 bases. The germline gives CDR1 SQVTM, CDR2 ANQGSEA. The CDR3 DNA sequence: TGCAGCGTTGAAGACACAGGGGCCAGGGCTTTCTTT. Translated: CSVEDTGARAFF.

This clonotype was observed at least ten times. V and J are TRBV29-1 and TRBJ1-1; D remains ambiguous. The ends were cut back, 1 base at V and 7 bases at J, with 13 bases in the middle. The CDR3 runs to 13 residues. Germline CDR1 reads SQVTM; CDR2 reads ANQGSEA. CDR3 in DNA: TGCAGCGTTGAAGCCTCCTCGAAAAGTGAAGCTTTCTTT. Translation gives CSVEASSKSEAFF.

This clonotype was detected ten times or more. V and J are TRBV6-6 and TRBJ2-3; no reliable D call. V lost 11 bases and J 6 bases, leaving 6 bases between the germline ends. The CDR3 length is 9 residues. Germline CDR1 reads MNHNY; CDR2 reads SVGAGI (reference sequence). The CDR3 DNA sequence: TGTGCCGTCGGGGATACGCAGTATTTT. Translated: CAVGDTQYF.

Many counts were recorded for this clonotype. The chain has TRBV29-1 and TRBJ2-1; 12 bases agree with TRBD2. The CDR3 length is 15 residues. Germline loops: CDR1 SQVTM, CDR2 ANQGSEA. Losses at the gene ends were 3 bases for V and 8 bases for J; bases not matched to a gene: 8. CDR3 region: CSVDPLAGGVYEQFF. CDR3 sequence (DNA): TGCAGCGTTGATCCGCTAGCGGGAGGGGTCTATGAGCAGTTCTTC.

This clonotype occurred once. The rearrangement joins TRBV20-1 to TRBJ2-7; either TRBD1 or TRBD2 may supply D (5 bases each). Germline V gene data show CDR1 as DFQATT and CDR2 as SNEGSKA (reference sequence). The CDR3 runs 17 residues. CDR3: CRGRDAGRDVVSYEQYF. As DNA, the CDR3 is TGCAGAGGTAGAGATGCGGGCCGGGACGTAGTATCCTACGAGCAGTACTTC.

Of note for this clonotype: At one boundary the junction diverges from the germline segment, which might be a read error. The rearrangement uses TRBV27 and TRBJ2-1, with D maybe TRBD1 (6 bases). The CDR3 contains 14 residues. The germline V gene has CDR1 MNHEY and CDR2 SMNVEV (reference sequence). Written as DNA, the CDR3 is TGTGCCAGCAGCTCTCCAGAAGACAGGAATGAGCGGTTCTTC. Its protein is CASSSPEDRNERFF.

This clonotype was seen repeatedly, ten times or more. The rearrangement joins TRBV7-2 to TRBJ2-2; weak D call: TRBD2 (7 bases). V was shortened by 5 bases and J by 8 bases, with 18 bases between the two germline ends. The CDR3 spans 15 residues. CDR1 is SGHTA, CDR2 FQGNSA, per germline. In DNA, the CDR3 is TGTGCCAGCAGCGAGCAGGGGCGCGGGGGAGGGGAGCTGTTTTTT. Translating it yields CASSEQGRGGGELFF.

The sample holds many counts of this clonotype. The DNA for the CDR3 is TGTGCCAGCAGCTTAGCGGGCTTTGCCGAATCGTACAATGAGCAGTTCTTC. Protein product: CASSLAGFAESYNEQFF. The rearrangement joins TRBV7-8 to TRBJ2-1; D unclear. V gave up 0 bases and J gave up 4 bases, with 16 bases separating them. Germline V CDR1 and CDR2: SGHVS, FQNEAQ. CDR3 length: 17 residues. Variable domain in full (rest from reference TRBV7-8 and TRBJ2-1): GAGVSQSPRYKVAKRGQDVALRCDPISGHVSLFWYQQALGQGPEFLTYFQNEAQLDKSGLPSDRFFAERPEGSVSTLKIQRTQQEDSAVYLCASSLAGFAESYNEQFFGPGTRLTVL.

This clonotype showed up just a few times. The chain couples TRBV19 to TRBJ1-5; 7 bases fit TRBD1. Germline values: CDR1 LNHDA, CDR2 SQIVND (reference sequence). The CDR3 has 14 residues. After removal of 5 bases from V and 2 bases from J, the junction contained 3 bases not matched to a gene. CDR3 nucleotide sequence: TGTGCCAGTAGTGCAGGGACAGGCAATCAGCCCCAGCATTTT. Amino acid sequence: CASSAGTGNQPQHF. Based on the CDR3 plus reference TRBV19 and TRBJ1-5, the full variable domain is DGGITQSPKYLFRKEGQNVTLSCEQNLNHDAMYWYRQDPGQGLRLIYYSQIVNDFQKGDIAEGYSVSREKKESFPLTVTSAQKNPTAFYLCASSAGTGNQPQHFGDGTRLSIL.